This entry concerns a single TCR beta chain. The CDR3 runs to 16 residues. Germline CDR1 and CDR2: SGHRS and YFSETQ. V shed 3 bases, J shed 2 bases, and the junction held 7 bases outside the gene matches. The source of the sample is a study of blood T cell repertoires in COVID-19. Study information: Spain, Italy and the United States supplied samples that represented acute and convalescent COVID-19. T cells, B-cell-depleted T cells, or PBMCs provided the cDNA or gDNA that served as material.

Libraries were prepared by immunoSEQ multiplex PCR; TCRdb keeps only in-frame clonotypes and omits some of them. This sample has hundreds of thousands of clones, with 89% found just once. The sequence was obtained from a man aged 18 to 30 with COVID-19, enrolled during active disease. The V gene is TRBV5-1, the J gene TRBJ1-4, with 7 nucleotides matching TRBD1. Sequencing input: peripheral blood. The CDR3 is CASSYTGEATNEKLFF. As DNA, the CDR3 is TGCGCCAGCAGCTACACAGGGGAGGCGACTAATGAAAAACTGTTTTTT.